The entry below gives a single TCR beta chain sequence along with its context. As originally analysed: Estimated nucleated cell counts came from reference gene primer amplification. The table came from immunoSEQ multiplex PCR; TCRdb's copy has only in-frame clones and leaves some out. V and J calls and clone size are those listed in that table; D and trimming were worked out from the DNA. This table has tens of thousands of clones, more than 65% appearing once. The sample is drawn from a study of blood T cell repertoires in COVID-19. Study-wide context: Nucleic acid was either cDNA or gDNA, and it came from T cells, B-cell-depleted T cells, or PBMCs.

This sequence was found in a man in his 70s with acute or convalescent COVID-19. The sequenced sample consisted of peripheral blood.

CDR3 region: CASSGGNTGELFF. The CDR3 bases are TGTGCCAGCAGCGGCGGGAACACCGGGGAGCTGTTTTTT. The V gene is TRBV14, the J gene TRBJ2-2; no definite D call. V gave up 5 bases and J gave up 1 base, with 5 bases separating them. CDR1 and CDR2 from the germline V gene are SGHDN and FVKESK. This CDR3 has 13 residues.